This T cell receptor (beta chain) was captured in a study of T cells in localized non-small cell lung cancer. The study's findings and limits: Peak T cell clonality was found in uninvolved adjacent lung, exceeding tumor.

On this clone itself: Antigen: not known.

TCRdb's table, derived via immunoSEQ multiplex PCR, lists solely in-frame clones and lacks some. The table has around 4,400 clones, 34% seen once; the top ten hold roughly 18%. Trimming removed 2 bases from V and 4 bases from J; junction bases left unmatched: 10. From germline, CDR1 is ENHRY and CDR2 SYGVKD. The CDR3 runs to 17 residues. This receptor was identified in a man aged 35 to 69 with stage II squamous cell lung carcinoma. This chain joins TRBV10-3 and TRBJ2-2; 7 bases agree with TRBD2. Sequenced material: lung tumor tissue, taken before any cancer treatment. The CDR3 loop is CAISEPASGGPTGELFF. In nucleotides, the CDR3 is TGTGCCATCAGTGAGCCAGCGTCGGGGGGTCCCACCGGGGAGCTGTTTTTT.